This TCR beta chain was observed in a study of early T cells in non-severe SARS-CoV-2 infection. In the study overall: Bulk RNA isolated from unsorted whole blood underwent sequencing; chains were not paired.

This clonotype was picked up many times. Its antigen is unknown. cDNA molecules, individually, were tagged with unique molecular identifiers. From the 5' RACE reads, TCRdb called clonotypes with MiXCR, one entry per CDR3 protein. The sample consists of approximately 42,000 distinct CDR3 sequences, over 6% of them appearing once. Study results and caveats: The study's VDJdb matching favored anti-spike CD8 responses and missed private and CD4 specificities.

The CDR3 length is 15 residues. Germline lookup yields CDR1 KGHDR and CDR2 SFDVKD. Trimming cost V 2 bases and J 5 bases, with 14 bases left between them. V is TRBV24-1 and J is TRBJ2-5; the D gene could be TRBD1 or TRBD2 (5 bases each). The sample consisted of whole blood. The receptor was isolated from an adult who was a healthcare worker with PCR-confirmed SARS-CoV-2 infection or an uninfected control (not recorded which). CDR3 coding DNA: TGTGCCACCAGTGATTCCGCAGAGGGACGGGAGACCCAGTACTTC. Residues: CATSDSAEGRETQYF.